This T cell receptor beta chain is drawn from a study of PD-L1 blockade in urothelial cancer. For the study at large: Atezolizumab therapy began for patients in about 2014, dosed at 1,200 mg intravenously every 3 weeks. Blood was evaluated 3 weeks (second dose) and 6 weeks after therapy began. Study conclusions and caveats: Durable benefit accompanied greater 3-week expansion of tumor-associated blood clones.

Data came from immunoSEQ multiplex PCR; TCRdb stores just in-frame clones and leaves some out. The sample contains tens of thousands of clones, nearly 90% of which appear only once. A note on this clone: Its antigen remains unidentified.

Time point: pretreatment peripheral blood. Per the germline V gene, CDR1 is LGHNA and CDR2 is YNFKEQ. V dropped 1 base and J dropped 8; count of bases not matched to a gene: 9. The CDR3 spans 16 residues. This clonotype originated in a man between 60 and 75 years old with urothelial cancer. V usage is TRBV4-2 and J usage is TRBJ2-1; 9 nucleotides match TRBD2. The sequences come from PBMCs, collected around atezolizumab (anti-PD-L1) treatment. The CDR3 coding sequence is TGTGCCAGCAGCCAAGGCCGACAGCGGGGGGAGGATGAGCAGTTCTTC. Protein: CASSQGRQRGEDEQFF.